One and the same sample provided the 18 T cell receptor beta chains below, sequenced in a study of human T cells and chemical hapten exposure. Time point in this sample: patch test 1, 2 weeks after DPC sensitization. Treatment in this sample: therapeutic diphenylcyclopropenone sensitization with weekly scalp DPC. Each CDR3 protein is one row after TCRdb ran MiXCR on the RACE reads. The data contain about 360,000 distinct CDR3 sequences, nearly 5% of them singletons. The specimen comprised whole blood, sampled in connection with sensitization to the hapten diphenylcyclopropenone (DPC). These receptors all come from a woman in her fifties or sixties with alopecia areata. Some clones in this sample may be carry-over from other donors' samples.

Remarks on this clonotype: In this CDR3 the conserved last residue, phenylalanine or tryptophan, is missing, so a read error is likely. V and J are TRBV15 and TRBJ2-7, with 7 nucleotides matching TRBD2. Unmatched junction bases numbered 1, after V lost 0 bases and J lost 2 bases. This CDR3 is built from 14 residues. CDR1 and CDR2 (germline): LNHNV, YYDKDF (reference sequence). Here the CDR3 reads CATSREAGAYEQYS. CDR3 sequence (DNA): TGTGCCACCAGCAGAGAGGCGGGGGCCTACGAGCAGTACTCC.

This clonotype was seen a handful of times. V is TRBV27 and J is TRBJ2-5; TRBD2 might be the D (6 bases). Between the trimmed V and J ends, which lost 5 bases and 5 bases, there was a span of 21 bases. Germline CDR1 MNHEY, CDR2 SMNVEV (reference sequence). This CDR3 has 16 amino acids. CDR3 loop: CASSRRGTHLRETQYF. As DNA, the CDR3 is TGTGCCAGCAGTCGACGCGGGACTCATCTTAGGGAGACCCAGTACTTC.

The chain's CDR3 is CASSRQFSASTDTQYF. The CDR3 DNA reads as TGTGCCAGCAGCCGTCAGTTTAGCGCAAGCACAGATACGCAGTATTTT. This chain connects TRBV6-5 to TRBJ2-3, with a tentative D call TRBD2 (5 bases). Germline V gene lookup returns CDR1 MNHEY and CDR2 SVGAGI. The CDR3 is 16 amino acids. The ends were cut back, 6 bases at V and 0 bases at J, with 16 bases in the middle.

This clonotype has more than one count but fewer than ten. V and J are TRBV6-5 and TRBJ1-2, with 11 bases matching TRBD1. The V gene's germline CDR1 is MNHEY and CDR2 SVGAGI. Trimming cost V 5 bases and J 4 bases; bases outside gene matches: 6. This CDR3 has 15 amino acids. The CDR3 loop reads CASSRTGGSIYGYTF. The DNA for the CDR3 is TGTGCCAGCAGTAGGACAGGGGGCAGTATCTATGGCTACACCTTC.

This sequence joins TRBV11-2 and TRBJ1-4; D uncertain. The CDR3 contains 15 residues. CDR1 and CDR2 (germline): SGHAT, FQNNGV. Trimming took off 5 bases at V and 7 bases at J, with 17 bases between the two ends. CDR3 nucleotides: TGTGCCAGCAGCCCCGACCGGGCCAGAAGTGAAAAACTGTTTTTT. It is translated as CASSPDRARSEKLFF.

The rearrangement links TRBV7-2 to TRBJ1-2, with D possibly matching TRBD1 (6 bases). V was clipped by 4 bases and J by 8 bases, with 17 bases between them. This CDR3 region has 14 residues. Germline-derived CDR1 and CDR2 are SGHTA and FQGNSA. CDR3 nucleotides: TGTGCCAGCAGCTCCGACAGGCTGACTGGCGGCTACACCTTC. Its protein is CASSSDRLTGGYTF.

This clonotype was observed at least ten times. V and J are TRBV27 and TRBJ1-5; D call uncertain. The CDR3 has 13 residues. Trimming shortened V by 4 bases and J by 5 bases, and 9 bases separated the two germline ends. Germline-derived CDR1 and CDR2 are MNHEY and SMNVEV (reference sequence). CDR3 region: CASSWNSYQPQHF. The CDR3 DNA is TGTGCCAGCAGTTGGAACAGTTATCAGCCCCAGCATTTT.

This clonotype has a count of ten or more. This rearrangement joins TRBV6-1 to TRBJ1-6; D ambiguous. The CDR3 sequence is 12 residues long. Germline CDR1 and CDR2: MNHNS and SASEGT. Trimming removed 6 bases from V and 8 bases from J, with 8 bases in between. The CDR3 bases are TGTGCCAGCAGGGAGTTTCATTCACCCCTCCACTTT. Translating it yields CASREFHSPLHF.

This clonotype was seen repeatedly, ten times or more. The V gene is TRBV5-1, the J gene TRBJ1-1, with D hard to call. Germline lookup yields CDR1 SGHRS and CDR2 YFSETQ. The CDR3 contains 16 residues. V was shortened by 4 bases and J by 0 bases, with 16 bases between the two germline ends. The CDR3 DNA reads as TGCGCCAGCAGCGGGGAGCAGCGATGGGTGAACACTGAAGCTTTCTTT. Its translation: CASSGEQRWVNTEAFF. The full variable domain, rest sourced from reference TRBV5-1 and TRBJ1-1, is KAGVTQTPRYLIKTRGQQVTLSCSPISGHRSVSWYQQTPGQGLQFLFEYFSETQRNKGNFPGRFSGRQFSNSRSEMNVSTLELGDSALYLCASSGEQRWVNTEAFFGQGTRLTVV.

The sample holds a few counts of this clonotype. This sequence joins TRBV5-4 and TRBJ2-7; 11 nucleotides agree with TRBD1. V lost 9 bases and J lost 3; bases outside the gene matches: 5. The CDR3 consists of 13 residues. Germline CDR1 and CDR2: SGHNT and YYREEE (reference sequence). In nucleotides, the CDR3 is TGTGCCACTCGGGACAGGGGGAGCTACGAGCAGTACTTC. This translates into CATRDRGSYEQYF.

This clonotype appeared many times. The chain recombines TRBV27 with TRBJ2-3; 7 bases are shared with TRBD2. Germline CDR1 and CDR2: MNHEY and SMNVEV (reference sequence). J gave up 0 bases and V 8 bases, and 8 bases lay outside the gene matches. This CDR3 region has 15 residues. CDR3 protein: CASLEAGPSTDTQYF. CDR3 coding DNA: TGTGCCAGCTTGGAAGCGGGACCAAGCACAGATACGCAGTATTTT.

This clonotype turned up a few times. V is TRBV10-3 and J is TRBJ2-7, with 7 nucleotides matching TRBD2. V was pared by 6 bases and J by 0 bases, with 5 bases of the junction left unmatched. Germline V lookup: CDR1 ENHRY, CDR2 SYGVKD. The CDR3 length is 14 residues. The CDR3 sequence: CAIRSTSVSYEQYF. In nucleotides, the CDR3 is TGTGCCATCAGATCCACTAGCGTCTCCTACGAGCAGTACTTC.

The CDR3 loop is CASSVDTQETQYF. In DNA, the CDR3 is TGCGCCAGCAGCGTGGACACACAAGAGACCCAGTACTTC. V is TRBV5-1 and J is TRBJ2-5; tentative D call: TRBD1 (5 bases). V lost 4 bases and J 2 bases, leaving 9 bases between the germline ends. The CDR3 totals 13 residues. Germline V CDR1 and CDR2: SGHRS, YFSETQ.

This clonotype has a count of ten or more. The chain links TRBV9 to TRBJ2-3, with D maybe TRBD2 (6 bases). The V gene's germline CDR1 is SGDLS and CDR2 YYNGEE. This CDR3 contains 14 residues. V gave up 3 bases and J gave up 1 base, with 9 bases separating them. The CDR3 region is CASSAASGTDTQYF. The CDR3 DNA reads TGTGCCAGCAGCGCAGCTAGCGGCACAGATACGCAGTATTTT. The full variable domain, rest sourced from reference TRBV9 and TRBJ2-3, is DSGVTQTPKHLITATGQRVTLRCSPRSGDLSVYWYQQSLDQGLQFLIQYYNGEERAKGNILERFSAQQFPDLHSELNLSSLELGDSALYFCASSAASGTDTQYFGPGTRLTVL.

This clonotype was counted many times. J is TRBJ1-1 and V is TRBV29-1; 8 positions match TRBD1. V trimming: 4 bases; J trimming: 6 bases; junction bases outside the gene matches: 4. The CDR3 consists of 12 residues. The germline gives CDR1 SQVTM, CDR2 ANQGSEA. Here the CDR3 DNA reads TGCAGCGTTGTGGGACAGGCTTCTGAAGCTTTCTTT. Translated: CSVVGQASEAFF.

In its sample, this clonotype was seen many times. This chain joins TRBV4-1 and TRBJ2-1, with 8 bases lining up with TRBD2. The junction had 6 bases not matched to a gene; V was cut back by 4 bases and J by 7 bases. The CDR3 length is 14 residues. Germline CDR1 reads MGHRA; CDR2 reads YSYEKL. The CDR3 here is CASSPETSVNEQFF. In DNA form, the CDR3 reads TGCGCCAGCAGCCCTGAGACTAGCGTGAATGAGCAGTTCTTC.

This clonotype has ten or more counts. V is TRBV2 and J is TRBJ2-7, with 9 positions matching TRBD1. The trim removed 5 bases at V and 4 bases at J, leaving 6 bases unmatched. The CDR3 has 14 residues. Germline V gene data show CDR1 as SNHLY and CDR2 as FYNNEI. The CDR3 bases are TGTGCCAGCAGTCCGGGACAGGGATGGTACGAGCAGTACTTC. Amino acid sequence: CASSPGQGWYEQYF.

This clonotype was seen at least ten times. Here the CDR3 DNA reads TGTGCCAGCAGCTTGGGGGACATCAGCACAGATACGCAGTATTTT. Residues: CASSLGDISTDTQYF. This rearrangement joins TRBV5-5 to TRBJ2-3; D is possibly TRBD1 (6 bases). Trimming stripped 0 bases from V and 0 bases from J, with 8 bases between. Per the germline V gene, CDR1 is SGHKS and CDR2 is YYEKEE (reference sequence). This CDR3 spans 15 amino acids.